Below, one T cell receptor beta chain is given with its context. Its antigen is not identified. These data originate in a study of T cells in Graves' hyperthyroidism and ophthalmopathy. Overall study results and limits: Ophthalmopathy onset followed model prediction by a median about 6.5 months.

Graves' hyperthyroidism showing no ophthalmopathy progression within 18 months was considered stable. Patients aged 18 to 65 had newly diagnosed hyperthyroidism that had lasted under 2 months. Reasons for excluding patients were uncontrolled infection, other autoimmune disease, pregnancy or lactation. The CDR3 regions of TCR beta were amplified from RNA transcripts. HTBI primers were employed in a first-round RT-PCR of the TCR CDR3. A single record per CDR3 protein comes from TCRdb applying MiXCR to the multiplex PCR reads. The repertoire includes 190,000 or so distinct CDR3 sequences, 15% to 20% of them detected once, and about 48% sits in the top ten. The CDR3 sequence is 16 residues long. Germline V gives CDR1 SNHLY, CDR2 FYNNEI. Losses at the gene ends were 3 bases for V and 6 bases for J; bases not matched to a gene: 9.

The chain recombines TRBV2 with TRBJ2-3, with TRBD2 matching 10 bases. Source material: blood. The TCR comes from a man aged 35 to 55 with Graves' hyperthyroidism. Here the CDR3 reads CASSDPAGGIRDTQYF. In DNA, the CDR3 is TGTGCCAGCAGTGACCCAGCGGGGGGGATAAGGGATACGCAGTATTTT.